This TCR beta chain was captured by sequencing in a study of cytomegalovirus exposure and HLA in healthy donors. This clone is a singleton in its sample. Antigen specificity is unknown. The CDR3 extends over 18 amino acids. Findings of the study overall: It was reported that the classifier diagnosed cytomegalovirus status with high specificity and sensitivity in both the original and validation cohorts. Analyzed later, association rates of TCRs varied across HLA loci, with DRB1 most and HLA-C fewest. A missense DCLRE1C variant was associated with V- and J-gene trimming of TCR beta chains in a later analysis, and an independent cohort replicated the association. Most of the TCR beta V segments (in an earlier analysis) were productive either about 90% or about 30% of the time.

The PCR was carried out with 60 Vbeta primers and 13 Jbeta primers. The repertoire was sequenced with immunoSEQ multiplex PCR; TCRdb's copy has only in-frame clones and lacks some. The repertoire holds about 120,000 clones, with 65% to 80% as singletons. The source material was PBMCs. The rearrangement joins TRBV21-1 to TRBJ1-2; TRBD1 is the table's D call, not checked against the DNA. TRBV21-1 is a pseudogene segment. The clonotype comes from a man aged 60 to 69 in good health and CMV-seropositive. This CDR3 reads CASSTDRATFRIYYGYTF. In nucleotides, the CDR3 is TGTGCCAGCAGCACCGACAGGGCTACTTTCCGGATATACTATGGCTACACCTTC.